This TCR beta chain was documented in a study of spatial heterogeneity in lung cancer. This clonotype was picked up a small number of times. TCRdb recomputed calls from the 5' RACE reads with MiXCR, one row per CDR3 protein. The sample lists about 38,000 distinct CDR3 sequences, 7.5% to 8% seen once, with 28% in the top ten. Germline V CDR1 and CDR2: SGHVS, FQNEAQ. The CDR3 spans 17 residues. After removal of 4 bases from V and 0 bases from J, the junction contained 4 bases not matched to a gene. Time point indicated: sample taken at primary tumor resection. The material was PBMCs, obtained at surgery. This chain connects TRBV7-8 to TRBJ2-3; 13 bases align to TRBD2. The sequence was collected from a male donor with early-stage non-small cell lung cancer. The CDR3 reads CASSWTSGGTSTDTQYF. The CDR3 DNA is TGTGCCAGCAGCTGGACTAGCGGGGGAACTAGCACAGATACGCAGTATTTT.